The present T cell receptor beta chain was sequenced within a study of blood T cells in healthy people across ages. The length of the CDR3 is 17 residues. Trimming cost V 0 bases and J 3 bases, with 20 bases left between them. Germline V lookup: CDR1 DFQATT, CDR2 SNEGSKA (reference sequence). This clonotype appeared a few times. Primed by a sample-barcoded 5' primer and a J-beta primer mix, a second PCR proceeded for 7 to 11 cycles. Tagging of each cDNA molecule was performed by a template-switch adaptor with 12 random nucleotides. In TCRdb, the 5' RACE reads were re-called with MiXCR into one record per CDR3 protein. Found here are 700,000 to 850,000 distinct CDR3 sequences, roughly 40% of them singletons; the top ten hold 10% to 15%. Collection of 7.5 to 10 milliliters of peripheral blood was performed for each donor.

The chain has TRBV20-1 and TRBJ1-1, with a weak D call TRBD1 (6 bases). The sequenced sample was blood. This clonotype originated in a man younger than 30 in good health. The CDR3 nucleotides are TGCAGTGCTAGAGATGGGGCAGGGGAGTGGGATCACACTGAAGCTTTCTTT. Its protein product is CSARDGAGEWDHTEAFF.